The present TCR beta chain was sequenced within a study of CD8+ T cells in alopecia areata. Sequencing used cDNA as its template, made by extracting RNA and reverse transcribing it. Generated by immunoSEQ multiplex PCR, the TCRdb table keeps only in-frame clones and is missing some. The repertoire includes about 210,000 clones, 50% to 75% of them detected once, and roughly 4.2% sits in the top ten. The germline V gene has CDR1 MDHEN and CDR2 SYDVKM. This CDR3 comprises 18 residues. The V end lost 2 bases, the J end lost 2 bases, and 22 bases lay between the germline ends. Documented treatment: oral pan-JAK inhibitor, 5-10 mg twice daily.

The chain recombines TRBV28 with TRBJ2-7; TRBD2 is a possible D gene (7 bases). The material sequenced was CD4+ T cells sorted from blood, taken at week 4, from a patient treated with tofacitinib. The clonotype was recovered from a human donor with alopecia areata. CDR3 coding DNA: TGTGCCAGCAGTTTACGGCGGGGGAGGGCAGGGGCCGCCTACGAGCAGTACTTC. Its protein is CASSLRRGRAGAAYEQYF.